The T cell receptor (beta chain) under discussion was sequenced for a study of blood T cell repertoires in COVID-19. Study at large: Nucleic acid was either cDNA or gDNA, and it came from T cells, B-cell-depleted T cells, or PBMCs.

The V gene's germline CDR1 is ENHRY and CDR2 SYGVKD. CDR3 length: 12 amino acids. The V end lost 4 bases, the J end lost 6 bases, and 7 bases lay between the germline ends. TCRdb's copy holds only in-frame clones and misses some; the assay was immunoSEQ multiplex PCR. This sample has fewer than 700,000 clones; 85% to 90% occur once, and the top ten carry roughly 8.3%. This clonotype was sampled from a woman aged 50 to 60 with COVID-19, enrolled during active disease. The sample taken for sequencing was peripheral blood. The chain joins TRBV10-3 to TRBJ1-5; D unresolved. CDR3 loop: CAISGSSQPQHF. In nucleotides, the CDR3 is TGTGCCATCAGTGGTTCGAGTCAGCCCCAGCATTTT.